This is a list of T cell receptor beta chains from one sample in a study of blood T cells in healthy people across ages. TCRdb used MiXCR to reprocess the 5' RACE reads, holding one entry per CDR3 protein. The sample lists over 1.5 million distinct CDR3 sequences; about 50% were seen once. The sample consisted of blood. The receptor set was obtained from a middle-aged woman in good health. CDR3s include the opening cysteine and the closing phenylalanine or tryptophan. A D gene is named only where the DNA matches it firmly. Clone size, where shown, is once, few, many, or a class for clones that have expanded.

j_gene	abundance	v_gene	d_gene	CDR3aa	CDR3nt
TRBJ2-5	.	TRBV6-2/TRBV6-3	.	CASKVPVQETQYF	TGTGCCAGCAAAGTTCCCGTCCAAGAGACCCAGTACTTC
TRBJ2-7	few	TRBV15	TRBD1	CATSRGGGVYEQYF	TGTGCCACCAGCAGAGGAGGGGGCGTTTACGAGCAGTACTTC
TRBJ2-7	.	TRBV2	.	CASRKQSPQSYEQYF	TGTGCCAGCAGAAAACAGTCCCCCCAGTCCTACGAGCAGTACTTC
TRBJ2-7	.	TRBV6-1	.	CASSEGRGSYNEQYF	TGTGCCAGCAGTGAAGGAAGAGGCTCCTACAATGAGCAGTACTTC
TRBJ2-3	.	TRBV15	.	CATSRDYQGRITDTQYF	TGTGCCACCAGCAGAGATTACCAGGGGAGGATCACAGATACGCAGTATTTT
TRBJ2-1	.	TRBV12-3/TRBV12-4	TRBD1	CASSPQTGGFMGEQFF	TGTGCCAGCAGTCCTCAGACAGGGGGCTTCATGGGTGAGCAGTTCTTC
TRBJ2-1	.	TRBV29-1	TRBD2	CSGSGLATYNEQFF	TGCAGCGGCTCGGGACTAGCGACCTACAATGAGCAGTTCTTC
TRBJ2-1	.	TRBV6-2/TRBV6-3	.	CASSYSRGNHEQFF	TGTGCCAGCAGTTACTCGAGAGGGAACCATGAGCAGTTCTTC
TRBJ2-7	.	TRBV7-9	TRBD1	CASSPHRGPSYEQYF	TGTGCCAGCAGTCCCCACAGGGGGCCCTCCTACGAGCAGTACTTC
TRBJ2-3	.	TRBV5-1	.	CASSLKGSTDMQYF	TGCGCCAGCAGCTTGAAAGGGAGCACAGATATGCAGTATTTT
TRBJ2-3	.	TRBV11-1	TRBD2	CASSPSGAGGFTDTQYF	TGTGCCAGCAGCCCATCCGGAGCGGGGGGATTCACAGATACGCAGTATTTT
TRBJ2-5	.	TRBV7-7	.	CASRYPRETQYF	TGTGCTAGCAGATACCCAAGAGAGACCCAGTACTTC
TRBJ2-1	.	TRBV6-1	TRBD1	CASSHRGGTGNNEQFF	TGTGCCAGCAGCCACCGTGGCGGGACAGGGAACAATGAGCAGTTCTTC
TRBJ2-3	few	TRBV4-1	.	CASSQLNTDTQYF	TGCGCCAGCAGCCAATTGAACACAGATACGCAGTATTTT
TRBJ2-5	.	TRBV7-2	TRBD1	CASTPTGGSVETQYF	TGTGCCAGCACCCCGACAGGGGGGTCGGTTGAGACCCAGTACTTC
TRBJ1-2	few	TRBV29-1	TRBD1	CSVGRGEDGYTF	TGCAGCGTTGGCAGGGGGGAAGATGGCTACACCTTC
TRBJ1-1	.	TRBV6-2/TRBV6-3	.	CASSRQFQAFF	TGTGCCAGCAGTCGACAGTTTCAAGCTTTCTTT
TRBJ2-1	.	TRBV20-1	TRBD2	CSGLARTSEYNEQFF	TGCAGTGGTCTAGCCCGGACTAGCGAGTACAATGAGCAGTTCTTC